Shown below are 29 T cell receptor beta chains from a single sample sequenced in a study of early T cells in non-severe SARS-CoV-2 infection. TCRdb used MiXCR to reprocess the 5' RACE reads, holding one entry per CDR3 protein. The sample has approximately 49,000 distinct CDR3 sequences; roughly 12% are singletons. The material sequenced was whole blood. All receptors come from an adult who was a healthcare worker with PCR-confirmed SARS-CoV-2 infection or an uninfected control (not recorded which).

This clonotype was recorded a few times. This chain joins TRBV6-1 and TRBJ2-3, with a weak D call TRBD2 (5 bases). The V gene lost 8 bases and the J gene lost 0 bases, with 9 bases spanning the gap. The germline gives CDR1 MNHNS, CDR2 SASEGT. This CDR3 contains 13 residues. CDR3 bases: TGTGCCAGCCGAGGGCATAGCACAGATACGCAGTATTTT. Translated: CASRGHSTDTQYF.

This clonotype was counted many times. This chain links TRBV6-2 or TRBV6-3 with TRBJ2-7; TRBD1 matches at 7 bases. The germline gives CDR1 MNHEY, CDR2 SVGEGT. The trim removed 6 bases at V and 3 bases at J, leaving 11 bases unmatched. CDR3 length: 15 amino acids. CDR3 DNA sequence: TGTGCCAGCAGAATAGACAGGGAACCATTCTACGAGCAGTACTTC. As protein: CASRIDREPFYEQYF.

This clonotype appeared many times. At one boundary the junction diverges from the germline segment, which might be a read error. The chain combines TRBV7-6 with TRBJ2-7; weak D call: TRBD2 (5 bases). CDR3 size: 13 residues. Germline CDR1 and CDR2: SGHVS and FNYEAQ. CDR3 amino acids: CASSLASDYEQYF. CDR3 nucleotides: TGTGCCAGCAGCCTAGCCTCAGACTACGAGCAGTACTTC.

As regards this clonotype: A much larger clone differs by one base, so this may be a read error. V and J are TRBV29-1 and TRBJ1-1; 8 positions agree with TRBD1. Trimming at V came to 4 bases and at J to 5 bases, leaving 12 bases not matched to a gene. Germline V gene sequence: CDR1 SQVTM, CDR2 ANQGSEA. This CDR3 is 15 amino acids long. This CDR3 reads CSVVAWTGRETEAFF. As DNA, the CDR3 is TGCAGCGTTGTGGCCTGGACAGGGAGAGAAACTGAAGCTTTCTTT.

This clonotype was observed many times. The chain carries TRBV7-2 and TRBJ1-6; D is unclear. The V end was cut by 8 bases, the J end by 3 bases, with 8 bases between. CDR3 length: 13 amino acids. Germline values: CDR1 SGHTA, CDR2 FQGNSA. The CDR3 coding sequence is TGTGCCAGCTCCCAGATCTATAATTCACCCCTCCACTTT. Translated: CASSQIYNSPLHF.

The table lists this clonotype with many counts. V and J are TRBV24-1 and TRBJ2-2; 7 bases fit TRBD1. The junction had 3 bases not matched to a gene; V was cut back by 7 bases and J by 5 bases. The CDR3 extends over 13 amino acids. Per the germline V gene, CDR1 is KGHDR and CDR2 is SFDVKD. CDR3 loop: CATSLTGTGELFF. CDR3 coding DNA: TGTGCCACCAGCCTGACAGGGACCGGGGAGCTGTTTTTT.

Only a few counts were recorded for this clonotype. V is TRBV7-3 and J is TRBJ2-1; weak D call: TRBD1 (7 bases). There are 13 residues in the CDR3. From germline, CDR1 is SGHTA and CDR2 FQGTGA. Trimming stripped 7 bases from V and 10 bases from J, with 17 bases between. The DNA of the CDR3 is TGTGCCAGCACTTACGCAGGGGGAGGAGAGCAGTTCTTC. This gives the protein CASTYAGGGEQFF.

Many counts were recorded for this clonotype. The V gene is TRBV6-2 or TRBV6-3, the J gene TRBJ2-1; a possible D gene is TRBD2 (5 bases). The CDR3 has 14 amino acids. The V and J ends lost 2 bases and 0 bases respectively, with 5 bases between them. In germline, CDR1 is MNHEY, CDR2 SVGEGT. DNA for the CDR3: TGTGCCAGCAGTTACGGGAGCTCCTACAATGAGCAGTTCTTC. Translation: CASSYGSSYNEQFF.

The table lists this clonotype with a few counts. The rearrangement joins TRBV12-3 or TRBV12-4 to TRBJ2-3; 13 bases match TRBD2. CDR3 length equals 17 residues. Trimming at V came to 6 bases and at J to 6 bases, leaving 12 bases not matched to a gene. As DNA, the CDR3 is TGTGCCAGCAGCTCTCAGGGACTAGCGGGACAAGGGGATACGCAGTATTTT. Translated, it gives CASSSQGLAGQGDTQYF.

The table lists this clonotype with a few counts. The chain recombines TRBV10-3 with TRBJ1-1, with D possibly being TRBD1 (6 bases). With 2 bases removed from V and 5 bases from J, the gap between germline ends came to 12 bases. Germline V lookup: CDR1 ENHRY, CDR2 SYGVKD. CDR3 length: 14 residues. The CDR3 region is CAISEVGARTEAFF. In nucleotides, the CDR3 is TGTGCCATCAGTGAGGTGGGGGCGAGGACTGAAGCTTTCTTT.

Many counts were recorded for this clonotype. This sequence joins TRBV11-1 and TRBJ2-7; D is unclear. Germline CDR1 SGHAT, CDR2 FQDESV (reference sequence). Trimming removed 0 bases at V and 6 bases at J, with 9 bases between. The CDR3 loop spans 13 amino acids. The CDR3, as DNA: TGTGCCAGCAGCTTAGCGCGCTTCTCCGAGCAGTACTTC. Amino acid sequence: CASSLARFSEQYF.

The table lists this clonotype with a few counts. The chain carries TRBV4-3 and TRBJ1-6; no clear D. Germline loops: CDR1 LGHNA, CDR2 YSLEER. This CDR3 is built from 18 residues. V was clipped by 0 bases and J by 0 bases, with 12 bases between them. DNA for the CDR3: TGCGCCAGCAGCCAAGACGGGGAGAGAAGCTCCTATAATTCACCCCTCCACTTT. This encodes CASSQDGERSSYNSPLHF.

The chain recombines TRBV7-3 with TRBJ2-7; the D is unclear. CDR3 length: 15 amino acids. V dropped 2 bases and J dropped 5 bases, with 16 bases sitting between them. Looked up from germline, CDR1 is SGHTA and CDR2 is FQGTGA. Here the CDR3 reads CASSLLPSIGNEQYF. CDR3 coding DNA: TGTGCCAGCAGCTTACTTCCCTCGATTGGGAACGAGCAGTACTTC.

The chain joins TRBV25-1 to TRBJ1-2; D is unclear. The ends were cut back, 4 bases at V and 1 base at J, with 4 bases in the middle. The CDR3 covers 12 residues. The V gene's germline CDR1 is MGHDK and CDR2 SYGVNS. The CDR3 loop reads CASSVLNYGYTF. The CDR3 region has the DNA TGTGCCAGCAGTGTCCTTAACTATGGCTACACCTTC.

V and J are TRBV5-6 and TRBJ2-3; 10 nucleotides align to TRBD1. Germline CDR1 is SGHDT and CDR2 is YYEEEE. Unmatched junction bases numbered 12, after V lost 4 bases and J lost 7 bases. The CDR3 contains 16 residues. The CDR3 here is CASSETGTGAEYTQYF. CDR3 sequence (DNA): TGTGCCAGCAGCGAGACCGGGACAGGGGCTGAGTATACGCAGTATTTT.

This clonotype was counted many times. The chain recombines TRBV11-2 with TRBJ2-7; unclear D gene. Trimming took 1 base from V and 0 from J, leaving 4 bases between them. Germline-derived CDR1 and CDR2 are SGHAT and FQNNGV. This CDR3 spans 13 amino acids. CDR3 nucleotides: TGTGCCAGCAGCTTAGCCGGCTCCTACGAGCAGTACTTC. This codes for CASSLAGSYEQYF.

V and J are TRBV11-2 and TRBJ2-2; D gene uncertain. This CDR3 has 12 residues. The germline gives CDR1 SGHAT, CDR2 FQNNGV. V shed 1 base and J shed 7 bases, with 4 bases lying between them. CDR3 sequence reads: CASSLGIGELFF. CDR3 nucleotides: TGTGCCAGCAGCTTAGGTATCGGGGAGCTGTTTTTT.

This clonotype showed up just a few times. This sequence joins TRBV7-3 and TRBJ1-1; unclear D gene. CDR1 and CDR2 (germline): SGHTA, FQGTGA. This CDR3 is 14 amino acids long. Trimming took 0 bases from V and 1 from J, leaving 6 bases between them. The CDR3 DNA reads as TGTGCCAGCAGCTTAACGTCCAGGAACACTGAAGCTTTCTTT. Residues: CASSLTSRNTEAFF.

The CDR3 DNA sequence: TGTGCCAGCAGCGCCTCGCGGGGAAGGAGCTCCTACGAGCAGTACTTC. Translation gives CASSASRGRSSYEQYF. J is TRBJ2-7 and V is TRBV28, with D possibly TRBD2 on 6 matching bases. Germline V CDR1 and CDR2: MDHEN, SYDVKM. This CDR3 has 16 amino acids. V dropped 6 bases and J dropped 0 bases, with 18 bases sitting between them. The whole variable domain, filled in from reference TRBV28 and TRBJ2-7, reads DVKVTQSSRYLVKRTGEKVFLECVQDMDHENMFWYRQDPGLGLRLIYFSYDVKMKEKGDIPEGYSVSREKKERFSLILESASTNQTSMYLCASSASRGRSSYEQYFGPGTRLTVT.

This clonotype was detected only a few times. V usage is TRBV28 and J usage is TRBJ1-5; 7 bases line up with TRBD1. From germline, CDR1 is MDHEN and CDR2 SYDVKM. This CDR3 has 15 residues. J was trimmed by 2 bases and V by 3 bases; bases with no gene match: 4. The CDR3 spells CASSFPGGRNQPQHF. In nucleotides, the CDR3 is TGTGCCAGCAGTTTCCCAGGGGGTCGCAATCAGCCCCAGCATTTT.

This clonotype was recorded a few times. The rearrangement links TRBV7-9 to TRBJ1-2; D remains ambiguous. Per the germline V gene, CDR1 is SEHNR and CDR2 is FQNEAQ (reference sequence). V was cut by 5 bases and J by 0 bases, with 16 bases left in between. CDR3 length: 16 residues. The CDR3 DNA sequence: TGTGCCAGCAGCGACGGAGTCGGACGTTCTAACTATGGCTACACCTTC. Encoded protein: CASSDGVGRSNYGYTF.

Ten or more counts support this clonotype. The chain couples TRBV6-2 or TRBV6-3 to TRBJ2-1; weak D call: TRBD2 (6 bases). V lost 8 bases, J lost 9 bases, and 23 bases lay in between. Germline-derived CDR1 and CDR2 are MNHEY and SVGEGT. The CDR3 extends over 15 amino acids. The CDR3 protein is CASAPSEGRSSEQFF. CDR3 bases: TGTGCCAGCGCCCCTTCGGAGGGCCGCTCTTCTGAGCAGTTCTTC.

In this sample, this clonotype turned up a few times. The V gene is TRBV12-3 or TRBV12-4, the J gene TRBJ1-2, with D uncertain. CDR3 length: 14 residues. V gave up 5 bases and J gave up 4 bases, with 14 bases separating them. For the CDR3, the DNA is TGTGCCAGCAGTCGCGGTTCGTTCCGCTATGGCTACACCTTC. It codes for CASSRGSFRYGYTF.

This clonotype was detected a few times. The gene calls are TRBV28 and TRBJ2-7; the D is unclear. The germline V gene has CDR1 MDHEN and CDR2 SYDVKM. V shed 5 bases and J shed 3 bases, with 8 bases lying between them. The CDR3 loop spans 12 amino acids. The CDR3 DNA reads TGTGCCAGCAGTCCCTTCCGCTACGAGCAGTACTTC. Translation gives CASSPFRYEQYF.

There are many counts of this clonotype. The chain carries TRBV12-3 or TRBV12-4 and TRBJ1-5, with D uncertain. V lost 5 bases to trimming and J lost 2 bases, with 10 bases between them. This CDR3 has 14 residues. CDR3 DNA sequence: TGTGCCAGCAGTCCCCGACGTGGCAATCAGCCCCAGCATTTT. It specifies CASSPRRGNQPQHF.

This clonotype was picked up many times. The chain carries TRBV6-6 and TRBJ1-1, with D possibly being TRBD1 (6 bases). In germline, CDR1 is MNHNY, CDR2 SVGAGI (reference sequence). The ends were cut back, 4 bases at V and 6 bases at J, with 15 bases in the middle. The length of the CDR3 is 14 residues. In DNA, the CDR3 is TGTGCCAGCAGTTTTGGGGGCTTGGGGGCTGAAGCTTTCTTT. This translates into CASSFGGLGAEAFF.

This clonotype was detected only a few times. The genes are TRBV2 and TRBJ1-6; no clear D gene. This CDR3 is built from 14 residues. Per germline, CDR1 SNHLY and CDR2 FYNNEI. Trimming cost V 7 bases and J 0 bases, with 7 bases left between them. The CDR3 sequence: CASIESSYNSPLHF. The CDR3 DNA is TGTGCCAGCATCGAAAGCTCCTATAATTCACCCCTCCACTTT.

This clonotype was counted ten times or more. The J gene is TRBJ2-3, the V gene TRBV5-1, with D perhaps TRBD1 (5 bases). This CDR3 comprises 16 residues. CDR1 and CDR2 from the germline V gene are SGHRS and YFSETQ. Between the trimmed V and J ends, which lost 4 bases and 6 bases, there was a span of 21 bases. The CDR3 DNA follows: TGCGCCAGCAGCCCGTTAACAGGTGGAACTCCCGATACGCAGTATTTT. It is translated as CASSPLTGGTPDTQYF.

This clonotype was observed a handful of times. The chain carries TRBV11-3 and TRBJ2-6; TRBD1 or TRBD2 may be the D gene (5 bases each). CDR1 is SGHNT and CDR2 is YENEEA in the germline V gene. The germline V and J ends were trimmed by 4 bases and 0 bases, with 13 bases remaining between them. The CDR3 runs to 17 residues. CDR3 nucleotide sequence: TGTGCCAGCAGCTCCGGGACGGTGAGCTCTGGGGCCAACGTCCTGACTTTC. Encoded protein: CASSSGTVSSGANVLTF.